This T cell receptor beta chain comes out of a study of human CD8 memory T cell subsets. Sequencing libraries of TCR beta were made by UMI-labeled 5' RACE. After re-calling the 5' RACE reads, TCRdb lists one entry per CDR3 protein, DNA absent. The sample totals more than 7,500 distinct CDR3 sequences. From germline, CDR1 is DFQATT and CDR2 SNEGSKA (reference sequence). This CDR3 spans 15 amino acids. The starting material, duplicate vials of roughly 140,000 sorted CD8+ T cells per subset, provided the RNA. According to its frequency, this clonotype is medium-sized (0.01 to 0.1%). Material for sequencing was CD8+ T cells from PBMCs. This clonotype was obtained from a human donor in good health. The rearrangement joins TRBV20-1 to TRBJ1-1; checking the TCRdb D call of TRBD1 is not possible without DNA. This CDR3 is CSASGPGHLNTEAFF.